These 9 T cell receptor beta chains were sequenced from one sample in a study of T cells in Graves' hyperthyroidism and ophthalmopathy. What was amplified from RNA transcripts were TCR beta CDR3 regions. During a first-round RT-PCR of the TCR CDR3, the HTBI primer set was used. TCRdb ran MiXCR on the multiplex PCR reads and lists one entry per CDR3 protein. The sample contains around 620,000 distinct CDR3 sequences, 15% to 20% of which appear only once. The sequenced sample was blood. These receptors came from a woman aged 30 to 39 with Graves' hyperthyroidism.

This clonotype was counted ten times or more. V gene TRBV5-1 combines with J gene TRBJ2-2, with D perhaps matching TRBD2 (5 bases). The CDR3 is 13 amino acids. Germline CDR1 SGHRS, CDR2 YFSETQ. V shed 2 bases and J shed 7 bases, with 9 bases lying between them. CDR3 loop: CASSFSGGGELFF. The DNA of the CDR3 is TGCGCCAGCAGCTTTAGTGGAGGCGGGGAGCTGTTTTTT.

This clonotype appeared many times. CDR3 sequence reads: CSASLGTGVYEQYF. As DNA, the CDR3 is TGCAGTGCTAGTCTTGGGACAGGGGTCTACGAGCAGTACTTC. J is TRBJ2-7 and V is TRBV20-1, with 10 positions matching TRBD1. Germline values: CDR1 DFQATT, CDR2 SNEGSKA (reference sequence). The CDR3 contains 14 residues. Unmatched junction bases numbered 5, after V lost 3 bases and J lost 3 bases.

This clonotype was counted at least ten times. The chain employs TRBV28 and TRBJ2-3; TRBD1 agrees at 9 bases. The CDR3 totals 15 residues. Trimming cost V 4 bases and J 0 bases; bases outside gene matches: 2. Germline-derived CDR1 and CDR2 are MDHEN and SYDVKM. The CDR3 nucleotides read TGTGCCAGCAGTTCCGGACAGGGGAGCACAGATACGCAGTATTTT. Translation gives CASSSGQGSTDTQYF.

Ten or more counts support this clonotype. The gene calls are TRBV3-1 and TRBJ2-4; D might be TRBD1 (6 bases). The V gene lost 0 bases and the J gene lost 7 bases, with 19 bases spanning the gap. CDR1 and CDR2 (germline): LGHDT, YNNKEL (reference sequence). The CDR3 runs to 17 residues. The CDR3 here is CASSQEGGGGGWNIQYF. CDR3 nucleotide sequence: TGTGCCAGCAGCCAAGAGGGCGGAGGTGGGGGCTGGAACATTCAGTACTTC.

This chain uses TRBV28 with TRBJ2-3; TRBD2 agrees at 10 bases. CDR1 MDHEN and CDR2 SYDVKM come from the germline V gene. Trimming at V came to 4 bases and at J to 1 base, leaving 8 bases not matched to a gene. CDR3 length: 17 residues. This CDR3 is CASSYPTSGSRTDTQYF. The CDR3 DNA reads as TGTGCCAGCAGTTATCCGACTAGCGGGTCACGCACAGATACGCAGTATTTT. The variable domain in full, with the rest retrieved from reference TRBV28 and TRBJ2-3, is DVKVTQSSRYLVKRTGEKVFLECVQDMDHENMFWYRQDPGLGLRLIYFSYDVKMKEKGDIPEGYSVSREKKERFSLILESASTNQTSMYLCASSYPTSGSRTDTQYFGPGTRLTVL.

This clonotype was seen repeatedly, ten times or more. The V and J genes are TRBV28 and TRBJ2-1; TRBD2 aligns across 7 bases. V lost 7 bases to trimming and J lost 5 bases; unmatched junction nucleotides: 8. The germline V gene has CDR1 MDHEN and CDR2 SYDVKM. The CDR3 totals 14 residues. CDR3 sequence: CASILARGNNEQFF. The CDR3, as DNA: TGTGCCAGCATACTAGCGCGGGGAAACAATGAGCAGTTCTTC.

This clonotype was seen at least ten times. The rearrangement uses TRBV6-1 and TRBJ2-7; D ambiguous. Trimming removed 2 bases from V and 0 bases from J, with 20 bases in between. Germline V gene data show CDR1 as MNHNS and CDR2 as SASEGT. CDR3 size: 18 residues. This CDR3 reads CASSELPQQRATSYEQYF. CDR3 nucleotides: TGTGCCAGCAGTGAACTCCCCCAACAACGGGCTACCTCCTACGAGCAGTACTTC.

This clonotype showed up many times. The genes are TRBV20-1 and TRBJ2-3; D assignment may be TRBD1 or TRBD2 (5 bases each). Germline V CDR1 and CDR2: DFQATT, SNEGSKA (reference sequence). The ends were cut back, 0 bases at V and 2 bases at J, with 12 bases in the middle. The CDR3 consists of 15 residues. The CDR3 DNA reads as TGCAGTGCTAGAGACGTGGGACGGTACACAGATACGCAGTATTTT. Amino acid sequence: CSARDVGRYTDTQYF.

This sequence joins TRBV6-1 and TRBJ1-3; TRBD1 might be the D (5 bases). The CDR3 has 15 amino acids. CDR1 and CDR2 (germline): MNHNS, SASEGT. Trimming removed 6 bases from V and 0 bases from J, with 12 bases in between. The CDR3 spells CASSTDRPSGNTIYF. The CDR3 nucleotides read TGTGCCAGCAGCACCGACAGACCCTCTGGAAACACCATATATTTT.